This entry is about one T cell receptor beta chain. The data belong to a study of blood T cell repertoires in COVID-19. On the study more broadly: Samples came from the United States, Italy and Spain, spanning acute and convalescent COVID-19. Sample material is recorded as cDNA or gDNA derived from T cells, B-cell-depleted T cells, or PBMCs.

The CDR3 has 15 amino acids. Trimming at V came to 6 bases and at J to 4 bases, leaving 1 base not matched to a gene. In germline, CDR1 is MNHEY, CDR2 SVGAGI. Some clones are missing from TCRdb's copy, which holds only in-frame ones; the method was immunoSEQ multiplex PCR. The sample holds fewer than 250,000 clones, around 82% seen once. This clonotype was sampled from a woman in her thirties or forties with acute COVID-19. J is TRBJ2-2 and V is TRBV6-5, with 14 bases identical to TRBD2. Sequencing was done on a sample of PBMCs or T cells enriched from blood (not recorded which). The CDR3 loop reads CASSGLAGGTGELFF. DNA for the CDR3: TGTGCCAGCAGCGGACTAGCGGGGGGCACCGGGGAGCTGTTTTTT.